Listed here are 7 T cell receptor beta chains from one sample, sequenced in a study of T-cell reconstitution after alpha-beta-depleted transplantation in children. Unique molecular identifiers were used to barcode this TCRbeta library. One entry per CDR3 protein, called by TCRdb with MiXCR from the PCR reads. The sample lists around 190,000 distinct CDR3 sequences, approximately 7% occurring once. The specimen comprised PBMCs, sampled before TCRalphabeta/CD19-depleted stem cell transplant. The receptor source for this set is a boy aged 2 to 9 with acute lymphoblastic leukemia, due to receive a stem cell transplant.

In its sample, this clonotype was seen many times. A junction boundary mismatches the germline segment, possibly from a read error. This sequence joins TRBV5-5 and TRBJ1-1; D is uncertain. The V gene's germline CDR1 is SGHKS and CDR2 YYEKEE (reference sequence). The CDR3 sequence is 13 residues long. The CDR3 bases are TGTGCCAGCAGCTTAGCCTCCGGGATTGAAGGTTTCTTT. It codes for CASSLASGIEGFF.

There are many counts of this clonotype. The genes are TRBV5-6 and TRBJ2-3, with 10 bases aligning to TRBD1. The CDR3 is 15 residues long. From germline, CDR1 is SGHDT and CDR2 YYEEEE. V lost 4 bases to trimming and J lost 4 bases; unmatched junction nucleotides: 6. The CDR3: CASSRDRGSSDTQYF. In DNA, the CDR3 is TGTGCCAGCAGCCGGGACAGGGGAAGTTCAGATACGCAGTATTTT.

This clonotype was counted at least ten times. J is TRBJ1-1 and V is TRBV6-5, with 8 bases fitting TRBD1. From germline, CDR1 is MNHEY and CDR2 SVGAGI. V gave up 5 bases and J gave up 1 base; unmatched junction bases: 3. CDR3 length equals 14 residues. The chain's CDR3 is CASSRDRTNTEAFF. The DNA for the CDR3 is TGTGCCAGCAGTCGGGACAGGACGAACACTGAAGCTTTCTTT.

This clonotype was seen only a few times. The chain joins TRBV6-2 or TRBV6-3 to TRBJ1-6; TRBD1 matches at 8 bases. V dropped 2 bases and J dropped 7; count of bases not matched to a gene: 1. The CDR3 has 14 residues. Germline CDR1 MNHEY, CDR2 SVGEGT. As DNA, the CDR3 is TGTGCCAGCAGTTACCGACAGGGGAATTCACCCCTCCACTTT. Translated: CASSYRQGNSPLHF.

Only a few counts were recorded for this clonotype. V gene TRBV6-2 or TRBV6-3 combines with J gene TRBJ1-5; D is ambiguous. V was pared by 6 bases and J by 4 bases, with 13 bases between. This CDR3 is built from 14 residues. Looked up from germline, CDR1 is MNHEY and CDR2 is SVGEGT. CDR3 sequence (DNA): TGTGCCAGCAGCTCTGGGGTTAGAAATCAGCCCCAGCATTTT. Residues: CASSSGVRNQPQHF.

This clonotype was found a few times. The rearrangement joins TRBV5-1 to TRBJ2-7; unclear D gene. The ends were cut back, 3 bases at V and 2 bases at J, with 15 bases in the middle. Germline V CDR1 and CDR2: SGHRS, YFSETQ. CDR3 length equals 15 residues. CDR3 in amino acids: CASSSSPDVAYEQYF. DNA of the CDR3: TGCGCCAGCAGCTCCTCTCCTGACGTGGCCTACGAGCAGTACTTC.

Ten or more counts support this clonotype. The genes are TRBV6-2 or TRBV6-3 and TRBJ2-1; 9 bases match TRBD2. CDR3 length equals 14 residues. After removal of 5 bases from V and 8 bases from J, the junction contained 7 bases not matched to a gene. Germline V CDR1 and CDR2: MNHEY, SVGEGT. CDR3 DNA sequence: TGTGCCAGCAGTCTTAGCGGGGGTATGGATGAGCAGTTCTTC. Translated, it gives CASSLSGGMDEQFF.